This T cell receptor (beta chain) was observed in a study of beta chain features in type 1 diabetes. Study-wide points: There was a moderate but significant shortening of TCRB CDR3s in all four CD4+ subsets of Type 1 diabetes patients.

Looked up from germline, CDR1 is MDHEN and CDR2 is SYDVKM. Unmatched junction bases numbered 9, after V lost 6 bases and J lost 5 bases. This CDR3 spans 14 amino acids. The sequenced template was cDNA made from the entire isolated RNA. Clones were read by immunoSEQ multiplex PCR, and TCRdb kept only the in-frame ones, dropping some. The sample carries some 330,000 clones, roughly 13% recorded once. For this clone: Its antigen remains unidentified.

Sequenced sample: naive CD4+ T cells from blood. This TCR came from a woman aged 18-29 years with type 1 diabetes. This chain joins TRBV28 and TRBJ2-5; 7 bases are a match to TRBD2. The CDR3 sequence: CASSQLGGRETQYF. DNA for the CDR3: TGTGCCAGCAGCCAACTCGGGGGGAGGGAGACCCAGTACTTC. Drawing the rest from reference TRBV28 and TRBJ2-5, the complete variable domain is DVKVTQSSRYLVKRTGEKVFLECVQDMDHENMFWYRQDPGLGLRLIYFSYDVKMKEKGDIPEGYSVSREKKERFSLILESASTNQTSMYLCASSQLGGRETQYFGPGTRLLVL.